Included here is one T cell receptor beta chain sequence, with context. Which antigen it targets is not known. Per-base quality was not reported, and no clone a single base away is much larger than it. In the prospective study, participants were roughly 18 to 100 years old, resided in fewer than 25 geographic areas of the United States, and were enrolled through a virtual design. In the prospective study, participants were assigned to cohorts based on the clinical history participants reported in a screening survey and a study questionnaire. In the prospective study, whole blood, serum and a nasopharyngeal or oropharyngeal swab were collected from each participant by mobile phlebotomists. Over an approximately two-month period, participants in the prospective study had the option of providing additional blood draws and questionnaires. Blood samples from the prospective study were shipped frozen or at room temperature prior to DNA extraction.

The sample originates from a study of blood T cell repertoires in COVID-19 (dated by TCRdb to 2020 to 2021). Looking at the study overall: The collaborator samples originated in the United States, Italy and Spain and spanned the acute and convalescent phases of COVID-19. The repertoires were made available in a free public database intended to serve as a resource for research on the immune response to SARS-CoV-2. The samples were drawn from two sources: the first 160 participants of the ongoing ImmuneRACE study, and fewer than 1,500 subjects contributed by 6 global collaborators. Where available, HLA class I and class II types were taken from metadata supplied by the sample provider and were not determined by assay-based typing. Subjects who had been exposed to COVID-19, were actively infected with it, or had recovered from it provided the deeply sampled blood TCRbeta repertoires that made up the dataset. The prospective study material was composed of cDNA or gDNA derived from T cells, B-cell-depleted T cells, or PBMCs. Nearly every sample came with metadata listing a de-identified subject ID, COVID-19 status, age in years and sex.

The germline V end is reduced by 2 bases and the J end by 4 bases; junction bases left unmatched: 5. For CDR1 and CDR2, the germline V gene lists SGHRS and YFSETQ. From cysteine to phenylalanine, the CDR3 is 14 amino acids long. Just CDR3 DNA is preserved here, 42 bases in frame from base 1. The immunoSEQ Assay, a bias-controlled multiplex PCR, was used to amplify TCRbeta CDR3 regions from genomic DNA. For the original study's pipeline: The number of nucleated cells in each sample was estimated by amplification of reference gene primers within the assay. To quantify the absolute abundance of each unique TCRbeta CDR3 rearrangement, sequence reads were collapsed and filtered. For each sample, productive Simpson clonality was calculated by taking the square root of Simpson's diversity index across productive rearrangements. TCRdb took this table from immuneACCESS and kept in-frame rearrangements with V and J called. Such tables lack part of the clones; where checked against another copy, unresolved V genes explain under half of the gap, and the rest is unexplained. D and trimming come from the DNA, and the V and J calls and clone size come from that table. The sample table holds about 400,000 clones, of which around 90% were seen once. The ten largest account for over 2% of the sample.

General conclusions and limits of the study: How much clinical and demographic metadata was included differed by source and by participant, and the metadata was provided uncurated.

The origin of this receptor is a woman in her thirties or forties with acute COVID-19. The material sequenced was PBMCs or T cells enriched from blood (not recorded which). The rearrangement combines TRBV5-1 with TRBJ1-2; a stretch of 7 junction bases matches TRBD1. For the CDR3, the sequence is CASSFGTEGYGYTF. In nucleotide form, the sequence is TGCGCCAGCAGCTTTGGGACAGAAGGCTATGGCTACACCTTC.